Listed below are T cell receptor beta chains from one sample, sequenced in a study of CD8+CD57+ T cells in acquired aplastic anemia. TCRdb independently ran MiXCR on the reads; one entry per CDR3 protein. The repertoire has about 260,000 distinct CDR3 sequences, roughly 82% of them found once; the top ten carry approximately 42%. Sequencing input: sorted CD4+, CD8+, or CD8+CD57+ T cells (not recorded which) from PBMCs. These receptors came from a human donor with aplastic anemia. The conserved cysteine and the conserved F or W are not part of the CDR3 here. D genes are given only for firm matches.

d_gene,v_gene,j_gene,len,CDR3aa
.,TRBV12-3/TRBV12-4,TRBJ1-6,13,ASSLRGIENSPLH
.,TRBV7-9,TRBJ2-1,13,ASSLVGGGYNEQF
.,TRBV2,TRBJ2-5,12,ASGDGSTQTPYF
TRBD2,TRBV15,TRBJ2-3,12,CASGGSDQDTQY
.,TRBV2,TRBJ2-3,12,ASRVGGAHAQQF
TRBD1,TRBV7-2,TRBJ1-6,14,ASSLTGGGDNCYLH
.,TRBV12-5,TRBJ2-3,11,ASGATVTDTQY
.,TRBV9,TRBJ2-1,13,ASSIACDAHNLQF
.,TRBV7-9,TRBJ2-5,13,ASSWADGQKFRPY
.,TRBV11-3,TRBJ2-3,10,ASSVGLTAQY
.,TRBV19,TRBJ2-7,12,ASSATLGAYEQY
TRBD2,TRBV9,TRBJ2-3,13,ASSGAGKSTDTQY
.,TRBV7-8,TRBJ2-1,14,ASSQGGGPDQDEQF
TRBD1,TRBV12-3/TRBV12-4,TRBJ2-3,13,ASSQQGATTDTQY
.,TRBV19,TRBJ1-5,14,ASSSSVRGWGQPQH
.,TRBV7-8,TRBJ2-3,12,ASSDGGTDTPHF
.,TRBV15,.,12,ATSRAGEPDTQY
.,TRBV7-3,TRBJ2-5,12,ASSPHGKQGDTQ
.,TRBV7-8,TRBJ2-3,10,ASSVVADTQY
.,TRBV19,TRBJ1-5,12,ASSIGGPVEPQH
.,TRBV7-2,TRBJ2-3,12,ARSFRACPQTHY
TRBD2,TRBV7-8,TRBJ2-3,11,ASSVAGGHDTQ
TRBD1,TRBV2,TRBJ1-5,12,ASSGQGSNQPQH
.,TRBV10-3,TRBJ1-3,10,ANSGSGNTIY
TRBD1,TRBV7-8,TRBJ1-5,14,ASSRQGDTVVHRQH
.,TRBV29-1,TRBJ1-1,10,SAVPTGSEAF
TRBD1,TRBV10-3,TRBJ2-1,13,AISIADRELNEQF
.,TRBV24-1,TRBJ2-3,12,ASSLQDWPDTQY
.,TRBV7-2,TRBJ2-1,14,ASSLGGGADYDDQF
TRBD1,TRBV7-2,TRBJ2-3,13,ASSSGQRSTDTQY
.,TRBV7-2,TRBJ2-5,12,ASRPTRGHETQY
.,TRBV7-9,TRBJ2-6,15,ASSLAGSSGANVVLT
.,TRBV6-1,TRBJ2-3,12,ASNKDRGTDTQY
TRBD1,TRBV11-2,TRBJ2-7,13,ASSPNRGRGYEQY
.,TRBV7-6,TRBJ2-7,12,ASSLGPLYYEQY
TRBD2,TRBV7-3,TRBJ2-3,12,ASSSSGTWGETW
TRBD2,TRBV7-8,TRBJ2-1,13,ASSIAGGAYKEYF
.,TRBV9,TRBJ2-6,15,ASSLGTDTSWADVLT
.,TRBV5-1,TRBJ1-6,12,ASSLVGRSSPLH
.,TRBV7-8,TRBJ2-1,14,ASSLTGGDAYNEQF
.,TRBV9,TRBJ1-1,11,ASSYVGSGGAF
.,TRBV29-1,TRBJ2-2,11,SVGWRNTGELF
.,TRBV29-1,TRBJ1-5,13,SVAKGSDSNQPQH
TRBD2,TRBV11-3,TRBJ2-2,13,ASSWTSGNTGELF
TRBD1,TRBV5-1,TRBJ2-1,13,ASSIGQGNYNEQF